Below are 29 T cell receptor beta chains sequenced from a single sample in a study of T cell repertoires in cytomegalovirus infection. Their antigen targets remain unknown. Using its own MiXCR run on the reads, TCRdb lists one record per CDR3 protein. The sample holds over 250,000 distinct CDR3 sequences, roughly a fifth seen once. This specimen was cultured PBMCs, taken from culture after CMV antigen stimulation. These receptors were obtained from a human donor in good health (CMV status not recorded). Some clones in this sample may be carry-over from other donors' samples.

The rearrangement joins TRBV7-6 to TRBJ1-1; perhaps TRBD1 as D (5 bases). V lost 3 bases to trimming and J lost 5 bases, with 19 bases between them. Per the germline V gene, CDR1 is SGHVS and CDR2 is FNYEAQ. There are 16 residues in the CDR3. As DNA, the CDR3 is TGTGCCAGCAGCTTTAAGGCAGGAGGGGTAGATACTGAAGCTTTCTTT. Amino acids: CASSFKAGGVDTEAFF.

This clonotype was found many times. The V and J genes are TRBV7-2 and TRBJ1-6; unclear D gene. Germline V gene lookup returns CDR1 SGHTA and CDR2 FQGNSA. This CDR3 contains 17 residues. V was trimmed by 5 bases and J by 0 bases, leaving 14 bases between them. CDR3 in DNA: TGTGCCAGCAGCCAGCAAAAAAAAGGCTCCTATAATTCACCCCTCCACTTT. As protein: CASSQQKKGSYNSPLHF.

The rearrangement uses TRBV20-1 and TRBJ2-1, with 8 positions matching TRBD2. In germline, CDR1 is DFQATT, CDR2 SNEGSKA (reference sequence). The CDR3 loop spans 14 amino acids. The V and J ends lost 5 bases and 7 bases, in that order; junction bases with no gene match: 10. The CDR3 DNA is TGCAGTGCTCAAACGGGAGGGCCTGTTAATGAGCAGTTCTTC. Its protein is CSAQTGGPVNEQFF.

This chain links TRBV5-1 with TRBJ2-7, with TRBD2 matching 12 bases. There are 14 residues in the CDR3. The V gene end was trimmed by 4 bases and the J gene end by 9 bases; junction bases not matched to a gene: 8. Germline values: CDR1 SGHRS, CDR2 YFSETQ. The CDR3 bases are TGCGCCAGCAGCCAAGGACTAGCGGGATTCCGGCAGTACTTC. Amino acids: CASSQGLAGFRQYF.

This clonotype has a count of ten or more. This sequence joins TRBV7-8 and TRBJ2-6; D unresolved. Germline V lookup: CDR1 SGHVS, CDR2 FQNEAQ. Trimming cost V 7 bases and J 2 bases, with 9 bases left between them. The CDR3 contains 14 residues. For the CDR3, the DNA is TGTGCCAGCACCTTCGTACCTGGGGCCAACGTCCTGACTTTC. Its protein product is CASTFVPGANVLTF. Full variable domain (outside the CDR3, taken from reference TRBV7-8 and TRBJ2-6): GAGVSQSPRYKVAKRGQDVALRCDPISGHVSLFWYQQALGQGPEFLTYFQNEAQLDKSGLPSDRFFAERPEGSVSTLKIQRTQQEDSAVYLCASTFVPGANVLTFGAGSRLTVL.

This sequence joins TRBV6-2 or TRBV6-3 and TRBJ2-5; D is unclear. CDR1 and CDR2 from the germline V gene are MNHEY and SVGEGT. The CDR3 covers 12 residues. V shed 8 bases and J shed 2 bases, with 9 bases lying between them. The CDR3 nucleotides read TGTGCCAGCGAGAACCTACAAGAGACCCAGTACTTC. Amino acids: CASENLQETQYF.

This clonotype was observed a few times. The chain employs TRBV19 and TRBJ2-3, with TRBD2 matching over 8 bases. The CDR3 length is 14 residues. V shed 5 bases and J 2 bases; nucleotides not matched to a gene: 3. Germline V lookup: CDR1 LNHDA, CDR2 SQIVND (reference sequence). The CDR3 sequence: CASSLTSVTDTQYF. The CDR3 region has the DNA TGTGCCAGTAGTCTGACTAGCGTCACAGATACGCAGTATTTT. Complete variable domain (other parts from reference TRBV19 and TRBJ2-3): DGGITQSPKYLFRKEGQNVTLSCEQNLNHDAMYWYRQDPGQGLRLIYYSQIVNDFQKGDIAEGYSVSREKKESFPLTVTSAQKNPTAFYLCASSLTSVTDTQYFGPGTRLTVL.

This clonotype was recorded at least ten times. J is TRBJ2-5 and V is TRBV7-6, with D maybe TRBD1 (5 bases). The germline V gene encodes CDR1 SGHVS and CDR2 FNYEAQ. The V end was cut by 5 bases, the J end by 1 base, with 17 bases between. This CDR3 is 16 amino acids long. The CDR3 is CASSPNPGRVQETQYF. Here the CDR3 DNA reads TGTGCCAGCAGCCCAAACCCGGGCAGGGTCCAAGAGACCCAGTACTTC.

This clonotype was detected ten times or more. The genes are TRBV7-2 and TRBJ2-7, with 8 bases identical to TRBD1. Germline-derived CDR1 and CDR2 are SGHTA and FQGNSA. V dropped 5 bases and J dropped 5; count of bases not matched to a gene: 8. CDR3 length equals 14 residues. The DNA for the CDR3 is TGTGCCAGCAGCGGACGACAGGGGTGGAACGAGCAGTACTTC. It encodes CASSGRQGWNEQYF. Filled out from reference TRBV7-2 and TRBJ2-7, the complete variable domain reads GAGVSQSPSNKVTEKGKDVELRCDPISGHTALYWYRQSLGQGLEFLIYFQGNSAPDKSGLPSDRFSAERTGGSVSTLTIQRTQQEDSAVYLCASSGRQGWNEQYFGPGTRLTVT.

This clonotype has only a few counts. This chain connects TRBV4-3 to TRBJ1-2; D gene uncertain. Germline-derived CDR1 and CDR2 are LGHNA and YSLEER. V lost 0 bases, J lost 1 base, and 9 bases lay in between. The CDR3 spans 15 residues. CDR3 in DNA: TGCGCCAGCAGCCAAGATACCAGAATTAACTATGGCTACACCTTC. This sequence encodes CASSQDTRINYGYTF.

This clonotype was found a few times. CDR3 coding DNA: TGCAGCGTTAGGACTTACAATGAGCAGTTCTTC. Translated: CSVRTYNEQFF. This chain uses TRBV29-1 with TRBJ2-1; maybe TRBD2 (5 bases). Per germline, CDR1 SQVTM and CDR2 ANQGSEA. The CDR3 is 11 amino acids. The V end was cut by 5 bases, the J end by 4 bases, with 6 bases between.

This clonotype was counted ten times or more. The chain joins TRBV7-2 to TRBJ2-6; TRBD2 matches at 12 bases. This CDR3 comprises 19 residues. Germline loops: CDR1 SGHTA, CDR2 FQGNSA. Germline trimming cut 1 base from V and 2 bases from J; bases unmatched to any gene: 6. The CDR3 loop reads CASSLVLLAGGAGANVLTF. The CDR3 coding sequence is TGTGCCAGCAGCTTAGTACTACTAGCGGGAGGCGCTGGGGCCAACGTCCTGACTTTC. The full variable domain, rest sourced from reference TRBV7-2 and TRBJ2-6, is GAGVSQSPSNKVTEKGKDVELRCDPISGHTALYWYRQSLGQGLEFLIYFQGNSAPDKSGLPSDRFSAERTGGSVSTLTIQRTQQEDSAVYLCASSLVLLAGGAGANVLTFGAGSRLTVL.

This chain uses TRBV6-2 or TRBV6-3 with TRBJ2-2; TRBD1 matches 9 bases. Germline CDR1 is MNHEY and CDR2 is SVGEGT. The junction had 4 bases not matched to a gene; V was cut back by 4 bases and J by 4 bases. This CDR3 has 15 residues. The CDR3, as DNA: TGTGCCAGCAGTTCAACAGGGGGCATCACCGGGGAGCTGTTTTTT. Translating it yields CASSSTGGITGELFF.

This clonotype came up a few times. V and J are TRBV6-8 and TRBJ1-1; D ambiguous. The CDR3 spans 14 residues. V was clipped by 6 bases and J by 2 bases, with 13 bases between them. Germline CDR1 and CDR2: MNHGY and SAAAGT. The CDR3 DNA reads as TGTGCCAGCAGGCCGAACCGACTTAACACTGAAGCTTTCTTT. Translating gives CASRPNRLNTEAFF.

The sample holds a few counts of this clonotype. The chain links TRBV6-6 to TRBJ2-7; D may correspond to TRBD1 or TRBD2 (5 bases each). Germline V gene sequence: CDR1 MNHNY, CDR2 SVGAGI (reference sequence). The CDR3 runs to 13 residues. V shed 7 bases and J shed 7 bases, with 17 bases lying between them. The CDR3 region is CASTQTYGGEQYV. The DNA of the CDR3 is TGTGCCAGCACCCAAACTTATGGGGGTGAGCAGTACGTC.

The CDR3 is CASSSYRGLSEKLFF. The CDR3 nucleotides read TGTGCCAGCAGTTCCTACAGGGGGCTAAGTGAAAAACTGTTTTTT. The J gene is TRBJ1-4, the V gene TRBV6-6; 9 bases map to TRBD1. The germline V gene has CDR1 MNHNY and CDR2 SVGAGI (reference sequence). J gave up 7 bases and V 4 bases, and 7 bases lay outside the gene matches. The CDR3 is made up of 15 amino acids.

This clonotype was observed a few times. The chain employs TRBV27 and TRBJ2-1, with D possibly TRBD2 on 5 matching bases. There are 16 residues in the CDR3. The V gene lost 3 bases and the J gene lost 10 bases, with 22 bases spanning the gap. Per germline, CDR1 MNHEY and CDR2 SMNVEV (reference sequence). The CDR3 region is CASSLASRLALLEQFF. CDR3 coding DNA: TGTGCCAGCAGTTTGGCTTCCCGGCTAGCATTACTCGAGCAGTTCTTC.

Ten or more counts support this clonotype. The chain links TRBV6-2 or TRBV6-3 to TRBJ2-7; possible D gene TRBD1, 5 bases. V lost 6 bases and J 0 bases, leaving 9 bases between the germline ends. This CDR3 spans 13 amino acids. The germline V gene has CDR1 MNHEY and CDR2 SVGEGT. The CDR3 protein is CASRSGPSYEQYV. The CDR3 DNA reads as TGTGCCAGCAGATCAGGGCCCTCCTACGAGCAGTACGTC.

This clonotype showed up just a few times. The gene calls are TRBV29-1 and TRBJ2-1, with TRBD2 matching 7 bases. The CDR3 is 13 residues long. V was clipped by 5 bases and J by 7 bases; unmatched bases: 8. CDR1 SQVTM and CDR2 ANQGSEA come from the germline V gene. CDR3 sequence (DNA): TGCAGCGTTAATGGTGGGGGGGGGAATGAGCAGTTCTTC. Encoded protein: CSVNGGGGNEQFF.

The V call is TRBV12-5, the J call TRBJ1-1; 10 bases line up with TRBD1. The CDR3 is 16 amino acids. J gave up 4 bases and V 6 bases, and 11 bases lay outside the gene matches. Germline V CDR1 and CDR2: LGHNT, FRNRAP. CDR3 sequence reads: CASGPVARTGGTEAFF. CDR3 bases: TGTGCTAGTGGACCTGTTGCCCGGACAGGGGGCACTGAAGCTTTCTTT.

This clonotype was counted only a few times. This chain links TRBV7-2 with TRBJ1-5; weak D call: TRBD1 (6 bases). CDR1 SGHTA and CDR2 FQGNSA come from the germline V gene. The V end was cut by 7 bases, the J end by 7 bases, with 17 bases between. The CDR3 is 14 residues long. CDR3: CASTPQGFSQPQHF. Here the CDR3 DNA reads TGTGCCAGCACCCCACAGGGCTTCTCACAGCCCCAGCATTTT.

This clonotype was seen a single time. The chain combines TRBV6-6 with TRBJ2-1, with D hard to call. This CDR3 is 16 amino acids long. Germline lookup yields CDR1 MNHNY and CDR2 SVGAGI (reference sequence). Trimming cost V 0 bases and J 1 base, with 10 bases left between them. This CDR3 reads CASSYSDNLSYNEQFF. The CDR3 DNA sequence: TGTGCCAGCAGTTACTCAGACAACTTATCCTACAATGAGCAGTTCTTC.

This clonotype was observed a few times. The chain has TRBV28 and TRBJ2-3; 7 bases map to TRBD2. J gave up 0 bases and V 6 bases, and 9 bases lay outside the gene matches. The CDR3 runs to 16 residues. The V gene's germline CDR1 is MDHEN and CDR2 SYDVKM. CDR3 amino acids: CASRGGGGASTDTQYF. In DNA form, the CDR3 reads TGTGCCAGCAGGGGGGGGGGAGGGGCTAGCACAGATACGCAGTATTTT.

The J gene is TRBJ1-1, the V gene TRBV30; no reliable D call. This CDR3 is built from 13 residues. Germline-derived CDR1 and CDR2 are GTSNPN and SVGIG (reference sequence). The V end was cut by 0 bases, the J end by 7 bases, with 12 bases between. CDR3 sequence reads: CAWSVGEWIEAFF. The CDR3 DNA follows: TGTGCCTGGAGTGTAGGCGAATGGATTGAAGCTTTCTTT.

This clonotype was observed a few times. V gene TRBV12-3 or TRBV12-4 combines with J gene TRBJ2-2; D might be TRBD1 (6 bases). Trimming took off 6 bases at V and 5 bases at J, with 10 bases between the two ends. This CDR3 spans 13 amino acids. The CDR3 protein is CASRSQGTGELFF. The DNA for the CDR3 is TGTGCCAGCAGATCGCAGGGGACCGGGGAGCTGTTTTTT.

The sample holds many counts of this clonotype. Compared with germline, one end of the junction differs, possibly owing to a read error. The V and J genes are TRBV7-7 and TRBJ2-1, with TRBD2 identical over 13 bases. CDR1 and CDR2 from the germline V gene are SSHAT and FNYEAQ (reference sequence). This CDR3 has 15 residues. The CDR3 loop reads CASSYGLAGVNEQFF. In nucleotides, the CDR3 is TGTGCTAGCAGCTACGGACTAGCGGGAGTCAATGAGCAGTTCTTC.

This clonotype was counted once. The J gene is TRBJ1-1, the V gene TRBV20-1; 9 bases fit TRBD1. Trimming removed 5 bases from V and 2 bases from J; junction bases left unmatched: 6. The CDR3 loop spans 14 amino acids. Germline-derived CDR1 and CDR2 are DFQATT and SNEGSKA (reference sequence). CDR3 loop: CSAPRQGGNTEAFF. CDR3 DNA: TGCAGTGCTCCTCGACAGGGGGGAAACACTGAAGCTTTCTTT.

Only a few counts were recorded for this clonotype. The genes are TRBV6-2 or TRBV6-3 and TRBJ2-6; TRBD1 aligns across 8 bases. The CDR3 is made up of 17 amino acids. J was trimmed by 0 bases and V by 7 bases; bases with no gene match: 8. CDR1 MNHEY and CDR2 SVGEGT come from the germline V gene. This CDR3 is CASTPGTGGSGANVLTF. The CDR3 DNA sequence: TGTGCCAGCACCCCAGGGACAGGCGGCTCTGGGGCCAACGTCCTGACTTTC.

This clonotype turned up a few times. This chain uses TRBV7-2 with TRBJ1-4; D is possibly TRBD1 (6 bases). Germline CDR1 reads SGHTA; CDR2 reads FQGNSA. V was cut by 5 bases and J by 7 bases, with 14 bases left in between. The length of the CDR3 is 14 residues. The CDR3 DNA follows: TGTGCCAGCAGCAGAGACAGGCCCGGTGAAAAACTGTTTTTT. Its translation is CASSRDRPGEKLFF. Drawing the rest from reference TRBV7-2 and TRBJ1-4, the complete variable domain is GAGVSQSPSNKVTEKGKDVELRCDPISGHTALYWYRQSLGQGLEFLIYFQGNSAPDKSGLPSDRFSAERTGGSVSTLTIQRTQQEDSAVYLCASSRDRPGEKLFFGSGTQLSVL.